One sample yielded the 14 T cell receptor beta chains listed below, sequenced in a study of blood T cell repertoires in COVID-19. TCRdb keeps only in-frame clones here, not all; method: immunoSEQ multiplex PCR. The repertoire includes around 86,000 clones, roughly 84% of them detected once, and 12% sits in the top ten. The sequenced sample was peripheral blood. The receptors shown here come from a human donor in a cohort sampled during active COVID-19.

This chain uses TRBV6-4 with TRBJ2-3; TRBD2 might be the D (5 bases). Trimming pared 0 bases from V and 9 bases from J, leaving 7 bases between. The CDR3 is 12 amino acids. CDR1 is MRHNA, CDR2 SNTAGT, per germline. The CDR3 nucleotides are TGTGCCAGCAGTGACTCAGGAGGCACGCAGTATTTT. Protein product: CASSDSGGTQYF.

The rearrangement joins TRBV5-4 to TRBJ2-1; possible D gene TRBD2, 6 bases. This CDR3 has 15 amino acids. The germline V gene has CDR1 SGHNT and CDR2 YYREEE (reference sequence). V lost 3 bases and J lost 4, with 14 bases in between. The CDR3 coding sequence is TGTGCCAGCAGCTCGGCTAGCGAACTTTACAATGAGCAGTTCTTC. It is translated as CASSSASELYNEQFF.

The gene calls are TRBV24-1 and TRBJ2-1; TRBD2 matches at 10 bases. The length of the CDR3 is 11 residues. V dropped 4 bases and J dropped 15; count of bases not matched to a gene: 2. The V gene's germline CDR1 is KGHDR and CDR2 SFDVKD. The CDR3 is CATSETSGLFF. DNA for the CDR3: TGTGCCACCAGTGAGACTAGCGGGCTGTTCTTC.

The gene calls are TRBV19 and TRBJ1-2, with 9 bases fitting TRBD1. The CDR3 runs 15 residues. Germline CDR1 and CDR2: LNHDA and SQIVND (reference sequence). With 4 bases clipped from V and 6 bases from J, the junction kept 9 bases outside the gene matches. This CDR3 is CASSTLRTGVDGYTF. DNA for the CDR3: TGTGCCAGTAGTACCCTAAGGACAGGGGTGGATGGCTACACCTTC.

A single count supports this clone. V usage is TRBV6-6 and J usage is TRBJ1-2; D unresolved. Trimming removed 5 bases at V and 1 base at J, with 11 bases between. The CDR3 has 14 residues. Per germline, CDR1 MNHNY and CDR2 SVGAGI (reference sequence). CDR3 nucleotide sequence: TGTGCCAGCAGTCGTTGGGGAGGTAACTATGGCTACACCTTC. Translating gives CASSRWGGNYGYTF.

This sequence joins TRBV5-1 and TRBJ2-3; 8 bases line up with TRBD1. Germline V gives CDR1 SGHRS, CDR2 YFSETQ. Trimming cost V 4 bases and J 2 bases; bases outside gene matches: 9. The CDR3 spans 16 residues. CDR3 amino acids: CASSPPGTGDTDTQYF. In nucleotides, the CDR3 is TGCGCCAGCAGCCCCCCCGGGACAGGCGACACAGATACGCAGTATTTT.

The rearrangement links TRBV5-1 to TRBJ1-5; tentatively, D is TRBD1 (5 bases). Trimming pared 0 bases from V and 6 bases from J, leaving 7 bases between. The CDR3 contains 13 residues. CDR1 is SGHRS, CDR2 YFSETQ, per germline. CDR3 amino acids: CASSLDRTQPQHF. The CDR3 DNA sequence: TGCGCCAGCAGCTTGGACAGGACTCAGCCCCAGCATTTT.

The CDR3 region is CASATGSSYEQYF. The CDR3 region has the DNA TGCGCCAGCGCCACGGGGAGCTCCTACGAGCAGTACTTC. The rearrangement uses TRBV5-1 and TRBJ2-7, with D perhaps TRBD2 (5 bases). The CDR3 has 13 amino acids. Trimming removed 7 bases at V and 0 bases at J, with 11 bases between. CDR1 and CDR2 from the germline V gene are SGHRS and YFSETQ.

This rearrangement joins TRBV7-6 to TRBJ1-1, with TRBD1 matching 7 bases. Germline CDR1 and CDR2: SGHVS and FNYEAQ. CDR3 size: 15 residues. V trimming: 5 bases; J trimming: 5 bases; junction bases outside the gene matches: 11. CDR3 loop: CASSRRDSQGTEAFF. CDR3 DNA sequence: TGTGCCAGCAGCCGAAGGGACAGCCAGGGGACTGAAGCTTTCTTT.

Only a few counts were recorded for this clone. The chain links TRBV12-2 to TRBJ1-6. TRBV12-2 is deemed a pseudogene. The CDR3 consists of 15 residues. CDR3 DNA: TGTGCAAGTCGGCACATGGACCGAGGGAATTCACCCCTCCACTTT. Encoded protein: CASRHMDRGNSPLHF.

This clone was detected a few times. The CDR3 sequence is CASSPYRDEKLFF. CDR3 in DNA: TGTGCCAGCAGCCCTTACAGGGATGAAAAACTGTTTTTT. The V and J genes are TRBV5-8 and TRBJ1-4, with a tentative D call TRBD1 (6 bases). Looked up from germline, CDR1 is SGHTS and CDR2 is YDEGEE. Deletions cut 4 bases from V and 6 bases from J, with 10 bases between. This CDR3 contains 13 residues.

The rearrangement uses TRBV5-1 and TRBJ1-3, with 7 bases matching TRBD1. CDR1 is SGHRS and CDR2 is YFSETQ in the germline V gene. CDR3 size: 15 residues. Trimming at V came to 3 bases and at J to 2 bases, leaving 5 bases not matched to a gene. The CDR3 loop reads CASSSDTGAGNTIYF. CDR3 in DNA: TGCGCCAGCAGCTCAGATACAGGGGCTGGAAACACCATATATTTT.

The DNA of the CDR3 is TGTGCCAGCCAGACTAGCGGGAGGTACAATGAGCAGTTCTTC. As protein: CASQTSGRYNEQFF. The gene calls are TRBV19 and TRBJ2-1; 13 nucleotides match TRBD2. V lost 9 bases, J lost 4 bases, and 3 bases stayed unmatched. Germline values: CDR1 LNHDA, CDR2 SQIVND (reference sequence). The CDR3 totals 14 residues. Full variable domain (rest looked up from reference TRBV19 and TRBJ2-1): DGGITQSPKYLFRKEGQNVTLSCEQNLNHDAMYWYRQDPGQGLRLIYYSQIVNDFQKGDIAEGYSVSREKKESFPLTVTSAQKNPTAFYLCASQTSGRYNEQFFGPGTRLTVL.

The rearrangement joins TRBV29-1 to TRBJ2-2, with TRBD1 identical over 7 bases. The germline V gene has CDR1 SQVTM and CDR2 ANQGSEA. V dropped 7 bases and J dropped 2; count of bases not matched to a gene: 7. The CDR3 spans 14 residues. This chain's CDR3 is CSAGTVSNTGELFF. CDR3 DNA: TGCAGCGCTGGGACAGTTAGTAACACCGGGGAGCTGTTTTTT.